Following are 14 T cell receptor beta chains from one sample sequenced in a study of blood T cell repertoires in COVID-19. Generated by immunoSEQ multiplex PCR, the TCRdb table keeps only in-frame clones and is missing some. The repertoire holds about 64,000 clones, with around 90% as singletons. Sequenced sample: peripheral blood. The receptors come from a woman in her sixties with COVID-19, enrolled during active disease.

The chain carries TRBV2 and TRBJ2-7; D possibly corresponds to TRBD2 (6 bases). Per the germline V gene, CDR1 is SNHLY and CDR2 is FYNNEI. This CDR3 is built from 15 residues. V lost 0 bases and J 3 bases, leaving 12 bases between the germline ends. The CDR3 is CASSEAPTSFYEQYF. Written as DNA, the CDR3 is TGTGCCAGCAGTGAAGCGCCGACTAGTTTCTACGAGCAGTACTTC.

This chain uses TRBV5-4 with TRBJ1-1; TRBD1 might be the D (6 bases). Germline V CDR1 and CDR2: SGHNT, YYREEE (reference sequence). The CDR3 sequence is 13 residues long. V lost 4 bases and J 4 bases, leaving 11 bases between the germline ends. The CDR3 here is CASSNGRGTEAFF. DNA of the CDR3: TGTGCCAGCAGCAATGGCAGGGGCACTGAAGCTTTCTTT.

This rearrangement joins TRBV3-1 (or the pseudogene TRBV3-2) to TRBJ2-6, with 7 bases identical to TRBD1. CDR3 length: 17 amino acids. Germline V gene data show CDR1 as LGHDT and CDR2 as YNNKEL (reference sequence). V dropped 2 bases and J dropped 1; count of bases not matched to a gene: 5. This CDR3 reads CASSQRDSGSGANVLTF. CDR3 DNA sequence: TGTGCCAGCAGCCAAAGGGACAGTGGATCTGGGGCCAACGTCCTGACTTTC.

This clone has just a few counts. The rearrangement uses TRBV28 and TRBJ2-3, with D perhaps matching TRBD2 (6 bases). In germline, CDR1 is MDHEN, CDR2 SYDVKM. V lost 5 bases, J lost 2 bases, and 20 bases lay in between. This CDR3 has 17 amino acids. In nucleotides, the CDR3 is TGTGCCAGCAGTGACCCTTACGGGACTTACGACACAGATACGCAGTATTTT. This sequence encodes CASSDPYGTYDTDTQYF.

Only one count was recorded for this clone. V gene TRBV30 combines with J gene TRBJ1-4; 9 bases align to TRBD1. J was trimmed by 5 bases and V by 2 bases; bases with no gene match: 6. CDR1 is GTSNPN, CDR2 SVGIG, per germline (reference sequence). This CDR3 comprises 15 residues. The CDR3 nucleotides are TGTGCCTGGAGTTCTATACAGGGGGCCAATGAAAAACTGTTTTTT. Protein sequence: CAWSSIQGANEKLFF.

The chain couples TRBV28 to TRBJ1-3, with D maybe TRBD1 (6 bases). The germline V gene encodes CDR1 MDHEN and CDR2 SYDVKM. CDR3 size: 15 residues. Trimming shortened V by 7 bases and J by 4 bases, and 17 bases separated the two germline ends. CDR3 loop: CASMGGGASGNTIYF. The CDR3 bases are TGTGCCAGCATGGGTGGGGGCGCAAGCGGAAACACCATATATTTT.

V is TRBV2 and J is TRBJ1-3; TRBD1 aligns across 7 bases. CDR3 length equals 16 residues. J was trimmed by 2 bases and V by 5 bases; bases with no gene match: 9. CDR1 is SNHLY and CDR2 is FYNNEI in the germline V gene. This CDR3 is CASSFSSGTAGNTIYF. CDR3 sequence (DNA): TGTGCCAGCAGTTTTTCCTCCGGGACAGCTGGAAACACCATATATTTT.

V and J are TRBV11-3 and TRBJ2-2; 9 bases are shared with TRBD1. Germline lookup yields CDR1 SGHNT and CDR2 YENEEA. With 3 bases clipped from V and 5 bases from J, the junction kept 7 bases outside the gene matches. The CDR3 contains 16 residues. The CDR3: CASSFRGQGLTGELFF. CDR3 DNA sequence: TGTGCCAGCAGCTTTAGGGGACAGGGCCTGACCGGGGAGCTGTTTTTT.

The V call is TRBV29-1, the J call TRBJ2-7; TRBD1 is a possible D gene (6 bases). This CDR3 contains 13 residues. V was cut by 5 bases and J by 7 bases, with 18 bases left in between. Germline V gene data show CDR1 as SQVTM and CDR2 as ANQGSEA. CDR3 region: CSVSPTPGVEQYF. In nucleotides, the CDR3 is TGCAGCGTTTCGCCCACTCCAGGGGTTGAGCAGTACTTC.

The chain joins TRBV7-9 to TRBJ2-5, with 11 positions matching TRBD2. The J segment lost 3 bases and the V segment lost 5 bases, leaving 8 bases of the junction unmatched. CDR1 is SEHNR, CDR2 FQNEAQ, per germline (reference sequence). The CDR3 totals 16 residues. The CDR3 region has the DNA TGTGCCAGCAGCCCCGGGACGACTAGCGGGGAAGAGACCCAGTACTTC. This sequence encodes CASSPGTTSGEETQYF. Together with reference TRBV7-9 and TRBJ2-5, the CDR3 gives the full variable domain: DTGVSQNPRHKITKRGQNVTFRCDPISEHNRLYWYRQTLGQGPEFLTYFQNEAQLEKSRLLSDRFSAERPKGSFSTLEIQRTEQGDSAMYLCASSPGTTSGEETQYFGPGTRLLVL.

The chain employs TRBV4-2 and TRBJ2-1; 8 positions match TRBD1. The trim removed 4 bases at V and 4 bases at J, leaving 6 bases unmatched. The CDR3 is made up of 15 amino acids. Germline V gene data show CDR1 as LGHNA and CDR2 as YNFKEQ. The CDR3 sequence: CASSPGQDRYNEQFF. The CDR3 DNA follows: TGTGCCAGCAGCCCGGGACAGGACCGGTACAATGAGCAGTTCTTC.

In DNA, the CDR3 is TGCGCCAGCAGCTTGGGGTCAGTTAATGAAAAACTGTTTTTT. Translating gives CASSLGSVNEKLFF. The rearrangement links TRBV5-1 to TRBJ1-4; D is unclear. The CDR3 has 14 residues. Trimming removed 0 bases from V and 4 bases from J, with 7 bases in between. Germline V gene lookup returns CDR1 SGHRS and CDR2 YFSETQ.

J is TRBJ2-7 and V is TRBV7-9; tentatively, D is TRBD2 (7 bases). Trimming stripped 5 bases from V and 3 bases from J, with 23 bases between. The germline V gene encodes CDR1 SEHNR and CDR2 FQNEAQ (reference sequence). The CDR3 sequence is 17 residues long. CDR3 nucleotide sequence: TGTGCCAGCAGCCCGGGTTGGGGGGGCGAAACGGACTACGAGCAGTACTTC. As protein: CASSPGWGGETDYEQYF.

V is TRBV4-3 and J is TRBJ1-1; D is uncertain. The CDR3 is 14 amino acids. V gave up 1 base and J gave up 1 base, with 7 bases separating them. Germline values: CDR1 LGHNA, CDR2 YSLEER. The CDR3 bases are TGCGCCAGCAGCCAAGTCGCAGGGAACACTGAAGCTTTCTTT. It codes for CASSQVAGNTEAFF.